This entry is about one TCR beta chain. The antigen it recognizes is unknown. Within one base of it there is no much larger clone, and no base qualities were kept. What this sample's time point label stands for: baseline before first vaccination. Samples from vaccinated people were obtained from the UK trials COV001 and COV002, which included a single-blind randomized controlled phase 2/3 trial of AZD1222 (ChAdOx1 nCoV-19) in healthy adults. For TCRbeta chain sequencing, PBMC samples were collected from trial participants at day 0 and at day 28 after the second dose. This sample is drawn from a study of T cell responses to AZD1222 COVID-19 vaccine (dated by TCRdb to about 2021). For context, the study as a whole: AZD1222 recipients with second doses at about 4 weeks or about 12 weeks were pooled, because spike-specific TCR depth and breadth did not differ between schedules. A total of just over 230 trial participants underwent TCR sequencing, of whom about 210 had received two doses of AZD1222 and about 25 had received two doses of the MenACWY control vaccine. Enrollment into the trials was organized by age into subgroups of 18-55, 56-69 and 70-plus years, and those subgroups contained approximately 150, 30 and 60 TCR-sequenced participants, respectively.

Relative to germline, V is 0 bases shorter and J is 3 bases shorter, with 8 bases between their ends. Including the terminal cysteine and phenylalanine, the CDR3 comprises 13 residues. Solely the CDR3 DNA is kept, with 39 bases framed from the first base. According to the germline V gene (reference sequence), CDR1 reads GTSNPN and CDR2 reads SVGIG. The CDR3 regions of human TCRbeta chains were subjected to immunosequencing. Processing in the source paper ran as follows. TCRs in the repertoires were compared against a reference library of SARS-CoV-2-specific TCRs that had been generated with the MIRA antigen-specificity platform. Breadth meant the fraction of unique TCRs that were SARS-CoV-2-associated, whereas depth meant the fraction of total T cells that were SARS-CoV-2-associated. Using the MIRA data, each spike-specific TCR was assigned both to the spike region to which the TCR was reactive and to a CD4 or CD8 class. Log10-transformed breadth and depth values were compared by one-way ANOVA with Sidak's multiple comparisons tests. TCRdb carries this immuneACCESS record with in-frame sequences only. Its versions omit some clonotypes, under half of them owing to an unresolved V gene in the studies checked, with the rest unexplained. V and J calls and clone size are as listed in that table; D and trimming were resolved from the DNA. The sample table contains fewer than 200,000 clones; only one count was recorded for approximately 91% of them. The top ten clonotypes cover 1.6% of the sample.

What the study reported, not specific to this receptor: Conclusions about previously exposed vaccinees are limited, since just five or six AZD1222 recipients were seropositive for SARS-CoV-2 at baseline. Epitopes outside the regions mutated in the B.1.351 and B.1.1.7 variants were reportedly recognized by nearly half of the unique spike-specific TCRs. Participants were mostly white British and included more females than males, and it was suggested by the authors that clonal diversity may have been underestimated. Spike-specific TCR breadth and depth rose significantly after two AZD1222 doses compared with day 0 and with MenACWY recipients. Because no samples from the day 14 peak response were available, repertoires could be characterized only after the peak T cell response. In the small 56-69-year group, the increase in depth fell short of significance, most likely because of low power. Vaccine-associated CD4 TCRs spanned the whole spike protein, with dominant responses in regions 160-218 and 743-854.

The sequences come from peripheral blood, collected on day 0 of AZD1222 vaccination. This receptor was identified in an adult in good health. The chain uses TRBV30 and TRBJ1-1, with an unclear D gene assignment. The DNA sequence follows: TGTGCCTGGAGTGTGGGCATTTACACTGAAGCTTTCTTT. Its protein reads: CAWSVGIYTEAFF.